What follows is one TCR beta chain and its context. This entry is derived from a study of blood T cell repertoires in COVID-19. Overall study: T cells, B-cell-depleted T cells, or PBMCs provided the cDNA or gDNA that served as material.

V dropped 7 bases and J dropped 4 bases, with 13 bases sitting between them. The CDR3 is 13 amino acids. Per the germline V gene, CDR1 is MNHEY and CDR2 is SVGAGI. Per the original data handling: Nucleated cell number was recorded as an estimate derived from reference gene primer amplification. Data came from immunoSEQ multiplex PCR; TCRdb stores just in-frame clones and leaves some out. The DNA was the basis for D and trimming; V, J and clone size are from that table. This table holds tens of thousands of clones, less than 80% found once. Input material: peripheral blood. The TCR comes from a man aged 60-69 years with acute or convalescent COVID-19. The rearrangement uses TRBV6-5 and TRBJ1-2; D is perhaps TRBD1 (5 bases). The CDR3 DNA is TGTGCCAGCACCCGGGGGGTCGCCTATGGCTACACCTTC. It codes for CASTRGVAYGYTF.